These 21 T cell receptor beta chains came from one sample sequenced in a study of T cells expressing NK-cell markers. TCRdb reprocessed the 5' RACE reads and keeps a single row for each CDR3 protein, giving no DNA. The sample totals fewer than 400,000 distinct CDR3 sequences; its top ten clones hold 5.2%. Sequences were obtained from blood T cells: a sorted CD56 or NKG2C T cell subset, CD4+ or CD8+ T cells, or bulk PBMC T cells (not recorded which). The receptors stem from a man aged 18-69 years in good health.

The chain carries TRBV7-9 and TRBJ2-3; TCRdb reports TRBD1, a call that lacks DNA to check it against. In germline, CDR1 is SEHNR, CDR2 FQNEAQ (reference sequence). The CDR3 runs to 16 residues. The CDR3 spells CASSLAGRGNTDTQYF.

The J gene is TRBJ2-5, the V gene TRBV20-1; the D call from TCRdb, TRBD1, cannot be confirmed without DNA. This CDR3 has 13 amino acids. Germline values: CDR1 DFQATT, CDR2 SNEGSKA (reference sequence). This chain's CDR3 is CSAGPPQGETQYF.

The chain joins TRBV5-1 to TRBJ1-4. This CDR3 is 15 amino acids long. The germline gives CDR1 SGHRS, CDR2 YFSETQ. CDR3 sequence reads: CASSADRGTNEKLFF.

The chain recombines TRBV10-3 with TRBJ2-7; TCRdb selects TRBD1, and the lack of DNA leaves this call unchecked. The CDR3 spans 14 residues. The germline CDR1 and CDR2 sequences are ENHRY and SYGVKD. The CDR3 here is CAIRPDRGPYEQYF.

The genes are TRBV18 and TRBJ2-7; TCRdb's D gene call, TRBD1, goes unchecked for lack of DNA. CDR1 and CDR2 (germline): KGHSH, LQKENI. The CDR3 contains 15 residues. CDR3 amino acids: CASSPGQVLGHEQYF.

The V and J genes are TRBV7-9 and TRBJ2-5; the D call of TRBD1 rests on TCRdb alone, since no DNA is present to check it. The CDR3 is 14 residues long. Germline assignment: CDR1 SEHNR and CDR2 FQNEAQ (reference sequence). The CDR3 spells CASSLMSGVQTQYF.

The gene calls are TRBV10-3 and TRBJ2-7. Germline CDR1 ENHRY, CDR2 SYGVKD. The length of the CDR3 is 12 residues. Here the CDR3 reads CAISEDAYEQYF.

The V and J genes are TRBV7-6 and TRBJ2-7; no DNA is available, so the TRBD2 call from TCRdb remains unchecked. This CDR3 comprises 15 residues. CDR1 is SGHVS, CDR2 FNYEAQ, per germline. CDR3 loop: CASSLAGAPNYEQYF.

The chain combines TRBV20-1 with TRBJ2-5; TCRdb calls TRBD1, which cannot be checked without DNA. The germline V gene encodes CDR1 DFQATT and CDR2 SNEGSKA (reference sequence). This CDR3 contains 15 residues. CDR3 loop: CSARAQGRWQETQYF.

The chain recombines TRBV7-8 with TRBJ2-5; TCRdb's D call of TRBD2 is untestable without DNA. The CDR3 is made up of 17 amino acids. The V gene's germline CDR1 is SGHVS and CDR2 FQNEAQ. CDR3 protein: CASSFDPWGLAEETQYF.

The chain recombines TRBV2 with TRBJ2-1; TCRdb returns TRBD1, unconfirmable since there is no DNA. CDR3 length equals 14 residues. Germline V gene data show CDR1 as SNHLY and CDR2 as FYNNEI. Here the CDR3 reads CASSYEGGDNEQFF.

V and J are TRBV3-1 and TRBJ2-1. The CDR3 loop spans 12 amino acids. Per germline, CDR1 LGHDT and CDR2 YNNKEL (reference sequence). The CDR3 loop is CASSFNPNEQFF.

The V call is TRBV7-9, the J call TRBJ2-2. Germline V gene lookup returns CDR1 SEHNR and CDR2 FQNEAQ (reference sequence). The CDR3 is 14 residues long. The CDR3 here is CASSLHANTGELFF.

The chain recombines TRBV20-1 with TRBJ2-3; TCRdb selects TRBD2, and the lack of DNA leaves this call unchecked. The CDR3 extends over 18 amino acids. The germline V gene has CDR1 DFQATT and CDR2 SNEGSKA (reference sequence). The CDR3 spells CSAGGRPGLAGDTDTQYF.

V gene TRBV25-1 combines with J gene TRBJ1-2; absent DNA, TCRdb's TRBD1 call cannot be checked. This CDR3 comprises 14 residues. Germline-derived CDR1 and CDR2 are MGHDK and SYGVNS. This CDR3 is CASKQRDRDYGYTF.

CDR3 protein: CASIPGPHTDTQYF. The chain recombines TRBV5-6 with TRBJ2-3; TCRdb reports TRBD1, a call that lacks DNA to check it against. CDR1 is SGHDT and CDR2 is YYEEEE in the germline V gene. CDR3 length equals 14 residues.

V is TRBV6-1 and J is TRBJ2-1; TCRdb lists TRBD2, though no DNA is available to test this call. CDR3 size: 17 residues. Germline lookup yields CDR1 MNHNS and CDR2 SASEGT. CDR3 residues: CASSETSVAGRNNEQFF.

This chain joins TRBV11-2 and TRBJ2-3; TCRdb lists TRBD2, though no DNA is available to test this call. The germline gives CDR1 SGHAT, CDR2 FQNNGV. The CDR3 is 16 amino acids. CDR3: CASSSTAGGNTDTQYF.

V gene TRBV20-1 combines with J gene TRBJ1-5; TCRdb's D call of TRBD1 is untestable without DNA. The germline V gene encodes CDR1 DFQATT and CDR2 SNEGSKA (reference sequence). The CDR3 length is 13 residues. CDR3 protein: CSAEDRAAQPQHF.

The V and J genes are TRBV7-8 and TRBJ2-1; TCRdb's D call, TRBD2, is unchecked because there is no DNA. Germline V lookup: CDR1 SGHVS, CDR2 FQNEAQ. This CDR3 is 17 amino acids long. The CDR3 spells CASSLNRRTSGGNEQFF.

The chain has TRBV7-3 and TRBJ2-2; lacking DNA, the TRBD1 call made by TCRdb goes unchecked. The CDR3 covers 14 residues. Looked up from germline, CDR1 is SGHTA and CDR2 is FQGTGA. The CDR3 reads CASSYLTGAGELFF.